This TCR beta chain originates from a study of blood T cell repertoires in COVID-19 (TCRdb year 2020). A note on the overall study: Collaborator samples came from the United States, Italy and Spain and covered acute and convalescent phases of COVID-19. The material from the prospective study consisted of cDNA or gDNA derived from T cells, B-cell-depleted T cells, or PBMCs. The dataset comprised deeply sampled blood TCRbeta repertoires from subjects exposed to, actively infected with, or recovered from COVID-19. The repertoires were released in a freely available public database intended as a resource for research on the immune response to SARS-CoV-2. The samples were drawn from the first 160 participants of the ongoing ImmuneRACE study and from 1,254 subjects provided by 6 global collaborators. The sample metadata nearly always contained a de-identified subject ID, COVID-19 status, age in years and sex. Where available, HLA class I and class II types were obtained from metadata supplied by the sample provider rather than from assay-based typing. The study at large found these results: Clinical and demographic metadata were provided uncurated, with the amount varying by source and participant.

The germline V gene (reference sequence) specifies MNHEY as CDR1 and SMNVEV as CDR2. Deletion took 3 bases off V and 1 base off J, with a span of 9 bases between the germline ends. Spanning cysteine to phenylalanine, the CDR3 consists of 14 amino acids. The DNA shown is the 42-base CDR3, in frame from base 1. TCRbeta CDR3 regions were amplified from genomic DNA using the immunoSEQ Assay, a bias-controlled multiplex PCR. The source study handled its data this way. Within the assay, amplification of reference gene primers was used to estimate how many nucleated cells each sample contained. Sequence reads were collapsed and filtered to measure the absolute abundance of every unique TCRbeta CDR3 rearrangement. For each sample, productive Simpson clonality was calculated as the square root of Simpson's diversity index across productive rearrangements. Here the immuneACCESS table is served through TCRdb, limited to in-frame sequences with V and J called. Missing clones are a known gap in these copies; in checked studies unresolved V genes cover under half, and the rest lacks a known reason. From that table come the V and J calls and clone size; the DNA was used to work out D and trimming. This sample gives 95,000 to 150,000 clones in total; 90% of them show up just once. The ten top clones hold 3.8% of the sample.

At one collaborating source in Seattle, patients were enrolled during active infection and were followed longitudinally through the course of disease. Whole blood was collected in K2EDTA tubes by collaborating institutions according to the institutions' own protocols. For TCRbeta analysis, collaborators shipped samples as frozen whole blood, isolated PBMCs, or DNA extracted from either of those sample types. As concerns this clone: The clone's antigen remains unknown. The sample holds no much larger clone one base away, and base qualities are not on file.

Source material: peripheral blood. The origin of this receptor is a woman aged 60-70 years with COVID-19, enrolled during active disease. The receptor chain draws on TRBV27 and TRBJ1-1; possibly the D gene is TRBD1, per 5 matching bases. The DNA sequence is given as TGTGCCAGCAGTTTTCAGGGCGCGAACACTGAAGCTTTCTTT. Translated, this is CASSFQGANTEAFF.